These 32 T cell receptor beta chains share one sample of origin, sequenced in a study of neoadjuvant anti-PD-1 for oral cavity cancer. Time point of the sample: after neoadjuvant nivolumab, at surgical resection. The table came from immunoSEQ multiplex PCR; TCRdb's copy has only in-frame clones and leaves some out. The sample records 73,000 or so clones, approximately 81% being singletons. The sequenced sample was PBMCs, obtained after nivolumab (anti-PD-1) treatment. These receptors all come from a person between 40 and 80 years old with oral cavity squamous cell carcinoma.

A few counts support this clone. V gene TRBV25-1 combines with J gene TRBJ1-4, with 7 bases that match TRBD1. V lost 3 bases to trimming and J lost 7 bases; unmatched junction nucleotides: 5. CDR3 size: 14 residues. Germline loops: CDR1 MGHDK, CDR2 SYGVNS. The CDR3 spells CASSDGRGGEKLFF. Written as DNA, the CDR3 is TGTGCCAGCAGTGACGGCAGGGGGGGTGAAAAACTGTTTTTT.

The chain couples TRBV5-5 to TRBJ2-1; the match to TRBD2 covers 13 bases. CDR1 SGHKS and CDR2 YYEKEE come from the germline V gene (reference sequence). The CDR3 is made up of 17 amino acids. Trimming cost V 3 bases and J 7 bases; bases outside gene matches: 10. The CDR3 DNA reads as TGTGCCAGCAGCTCCGGAACTAGCGGGAGGGAGGGGAATGAGCAGTTCTTC. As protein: CASSSGTSGREGNEQFF.

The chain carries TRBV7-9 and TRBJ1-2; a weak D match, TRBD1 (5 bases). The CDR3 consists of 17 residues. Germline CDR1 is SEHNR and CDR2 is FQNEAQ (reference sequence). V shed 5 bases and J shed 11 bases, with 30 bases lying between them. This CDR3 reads CASSPQPQAGTPGRYTF. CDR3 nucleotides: TGTGCCAGCAGCCCTCAACCCCAGGCCGGGACCCCTGGGCGTTACACCTTC.

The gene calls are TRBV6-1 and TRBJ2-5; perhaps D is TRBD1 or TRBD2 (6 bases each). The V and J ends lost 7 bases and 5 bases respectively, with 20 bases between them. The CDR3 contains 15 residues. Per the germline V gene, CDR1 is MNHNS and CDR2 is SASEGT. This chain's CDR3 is CASMGSGASLETQYF. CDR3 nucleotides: TGTGCCAGCATGGGTTCGGGGGCCTCCTTGGAGACCCAGTACTTC.

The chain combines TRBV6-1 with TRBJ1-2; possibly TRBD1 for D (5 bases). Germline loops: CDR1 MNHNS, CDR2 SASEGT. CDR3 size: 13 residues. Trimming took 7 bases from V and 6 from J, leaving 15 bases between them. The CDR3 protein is CASIRPGTDGYTF. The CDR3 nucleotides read TGTGCCAGCATTCGCCCCGGGACTGATGGCTACACCTTC.

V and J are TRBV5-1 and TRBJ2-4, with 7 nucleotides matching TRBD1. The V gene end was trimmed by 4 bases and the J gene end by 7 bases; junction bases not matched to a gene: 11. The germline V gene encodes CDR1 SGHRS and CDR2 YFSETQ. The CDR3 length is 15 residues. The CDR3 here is CASSPTTGDPNIQYF. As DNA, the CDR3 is TGCGCCAGCAGCCCAACCACAGGGGACCCGAACATTCAGTACTTC.

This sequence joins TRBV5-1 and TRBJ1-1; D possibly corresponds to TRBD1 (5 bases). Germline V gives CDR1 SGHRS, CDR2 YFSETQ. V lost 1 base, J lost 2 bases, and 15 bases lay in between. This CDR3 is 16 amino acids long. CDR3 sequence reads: CASSLLGLGVNTEAFF. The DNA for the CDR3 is TGCGCCAGCAGCTTGTTGGGACTTGGGGTCAACACTGAAGCTTTCTTT. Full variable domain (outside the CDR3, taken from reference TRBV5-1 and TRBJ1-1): KAGVTQTPRYLIKTRGQQVTLSCSPISGHRSVSWYQQTPGQGLQFLFEYFSETQRNKGNFPGRFSGRQFSNSRSEMNVSTLELGDSALYLCASSLLGLGVNTEAFFGQGTRLTVV.

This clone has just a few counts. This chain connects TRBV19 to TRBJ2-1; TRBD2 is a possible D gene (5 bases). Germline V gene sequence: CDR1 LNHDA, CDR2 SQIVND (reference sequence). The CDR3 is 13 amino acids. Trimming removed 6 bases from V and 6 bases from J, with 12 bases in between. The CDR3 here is CASRTGLSNEQFF. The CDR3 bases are TGTGCCAGTAGGACCGGACTTTCCAATGAGCAGTTCTTC.

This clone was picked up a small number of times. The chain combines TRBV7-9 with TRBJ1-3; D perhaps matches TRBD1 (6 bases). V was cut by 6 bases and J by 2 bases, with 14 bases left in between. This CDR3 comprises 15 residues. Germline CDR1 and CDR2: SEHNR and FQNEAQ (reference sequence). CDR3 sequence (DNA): TGTGCCAGCAGTTCAGAAGGGGGTCCTGGAAACACCATATATTTT. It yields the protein CASSSEGGPGNTIYF.

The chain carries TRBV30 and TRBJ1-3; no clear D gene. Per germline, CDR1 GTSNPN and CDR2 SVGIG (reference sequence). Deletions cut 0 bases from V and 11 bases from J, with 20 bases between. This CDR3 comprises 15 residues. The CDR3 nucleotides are TGTGCCTGGAGTGTAAACGGCGGCAAAGGGATCCCCATATATTTT. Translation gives CAWSVNGGKGIPIYF.

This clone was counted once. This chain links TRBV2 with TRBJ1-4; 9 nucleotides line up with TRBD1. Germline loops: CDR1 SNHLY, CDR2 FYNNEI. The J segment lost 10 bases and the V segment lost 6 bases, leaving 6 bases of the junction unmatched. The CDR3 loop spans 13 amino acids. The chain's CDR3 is CASSRTGDGKLFF. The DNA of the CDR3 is TGTGCCAGCAGCCGGACAGGGGATGGAAAACTGTTTTTT. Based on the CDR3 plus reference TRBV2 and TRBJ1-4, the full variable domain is EPEVTQTPSHQVTQMGQEVILRCVPISNHLYFYWYRQILGQKVEFLVSFYNNEISEKSEIFDDQFSVERPDGSNFTLKIRSTKLEDSAMYFCASSRTGDGKLFFGSGTQLSVL.

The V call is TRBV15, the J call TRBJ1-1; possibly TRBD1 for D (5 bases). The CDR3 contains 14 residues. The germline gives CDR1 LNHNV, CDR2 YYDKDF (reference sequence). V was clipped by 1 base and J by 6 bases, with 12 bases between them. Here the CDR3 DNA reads TGTGCCACCAGCAGAGGAGGGGACCTCGCTGAAGCTTTCTTT. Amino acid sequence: CATSRGGDLAEAFF.

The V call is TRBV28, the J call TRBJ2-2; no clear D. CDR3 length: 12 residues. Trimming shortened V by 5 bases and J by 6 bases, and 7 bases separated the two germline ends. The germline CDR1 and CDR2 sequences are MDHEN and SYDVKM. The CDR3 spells CASSLQSGELFF. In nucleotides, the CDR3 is TGTGCCAGCAGTCTTCAATCCGGGGAGCTGTTTTTT.

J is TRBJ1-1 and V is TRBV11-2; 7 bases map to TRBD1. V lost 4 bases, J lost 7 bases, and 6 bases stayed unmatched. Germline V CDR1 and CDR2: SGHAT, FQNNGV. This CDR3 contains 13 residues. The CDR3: CASSSTGVGEAFF. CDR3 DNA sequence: TGTGCCAGCAGCTCCACAGGGGTTGGTGAAGCTTTCTTT.

CDR3: CASRGNEKLFF. The CDR3 DNA follows: TGTGCCAGCAGGGGAAATGAAAAACTGTTTTTT. The V and J genes are TRBV6-5 and TRBJ1-4, with D unresolved. The CDR3 totals 11 residues. With 6 bases removed from V and 5 bases from J, the gap between germline ends came to 4 bases. CDR1 is MNHEY, CDR2 SVGAGI, per germline.

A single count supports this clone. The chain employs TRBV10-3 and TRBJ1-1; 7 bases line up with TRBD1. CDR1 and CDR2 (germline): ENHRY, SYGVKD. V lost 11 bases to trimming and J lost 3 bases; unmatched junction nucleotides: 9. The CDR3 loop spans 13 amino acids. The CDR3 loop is CAARQGRDTEAFF. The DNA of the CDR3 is TGTGCCGCACGACAGGGACGGGACACTGAAGCTTTCTTT.

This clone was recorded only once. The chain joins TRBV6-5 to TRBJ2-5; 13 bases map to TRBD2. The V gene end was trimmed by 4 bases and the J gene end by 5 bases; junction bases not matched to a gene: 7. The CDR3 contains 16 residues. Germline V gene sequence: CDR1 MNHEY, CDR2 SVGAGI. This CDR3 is CASSLGLAGLGETQYF. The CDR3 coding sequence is TGTGCCAGCAGTTTGGGACTAGCGGGACTGGGGGAGACCCAGTACTTC.

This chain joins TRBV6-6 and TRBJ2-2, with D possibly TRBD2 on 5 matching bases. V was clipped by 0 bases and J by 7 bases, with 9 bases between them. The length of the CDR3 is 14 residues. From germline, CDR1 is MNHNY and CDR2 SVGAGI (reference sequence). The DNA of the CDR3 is TGTGCCAGCAGTTACTCAAATGGACTCGGGGAGCTGTTTTTT. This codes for CASSYSNGLGELFF.

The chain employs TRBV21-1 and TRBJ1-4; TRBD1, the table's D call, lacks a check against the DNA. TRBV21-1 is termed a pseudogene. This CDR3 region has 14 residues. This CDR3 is CASSTGDRAEKLFF. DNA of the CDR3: TGTGCCAGCAGCACCGGGGACAGGGCTGAAAAACTGTTTTTT.

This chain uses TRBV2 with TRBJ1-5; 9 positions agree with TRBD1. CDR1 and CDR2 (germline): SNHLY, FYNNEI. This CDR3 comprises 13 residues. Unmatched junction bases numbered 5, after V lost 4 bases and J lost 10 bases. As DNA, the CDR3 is TGTGCCAGCAGTGGGGACAGGGTCGGTCCCCAGCATTTT. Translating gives CASSGDRVGPQHF.

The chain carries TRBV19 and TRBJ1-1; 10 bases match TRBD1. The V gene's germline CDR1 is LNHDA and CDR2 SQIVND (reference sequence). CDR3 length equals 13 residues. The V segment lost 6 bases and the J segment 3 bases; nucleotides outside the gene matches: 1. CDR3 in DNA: TGTGCCAGTAGGGGGACAGGGGACACTGAAGCTTTCTTT. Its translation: CASRGTGDTEAFF.

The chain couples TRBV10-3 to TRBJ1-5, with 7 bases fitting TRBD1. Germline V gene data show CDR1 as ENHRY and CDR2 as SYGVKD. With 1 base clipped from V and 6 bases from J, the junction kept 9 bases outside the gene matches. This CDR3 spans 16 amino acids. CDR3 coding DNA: TGTGCCATCAGTGAGTTGGACAGGACCGGCGGTCAGCCCCAGCATTTT. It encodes CAISELDRTGGQPQHF.

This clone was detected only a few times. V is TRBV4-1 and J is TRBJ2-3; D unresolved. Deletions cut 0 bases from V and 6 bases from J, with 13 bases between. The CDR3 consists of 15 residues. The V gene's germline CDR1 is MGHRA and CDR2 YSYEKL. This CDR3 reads CASSQDYGFADTQYF. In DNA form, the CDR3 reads TGCGCCAGCAGCCAAGATTATGGATTCGCGGATACGCAGTATTTT.

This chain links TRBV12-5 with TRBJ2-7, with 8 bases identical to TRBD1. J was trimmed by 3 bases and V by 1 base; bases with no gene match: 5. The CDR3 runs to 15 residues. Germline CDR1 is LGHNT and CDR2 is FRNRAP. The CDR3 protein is CASGLGTGGIYEQYF. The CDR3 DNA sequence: TGTGCTAGTGGTTTGGGAACAGGGGGGATCTACGAGCAGTACTTC.

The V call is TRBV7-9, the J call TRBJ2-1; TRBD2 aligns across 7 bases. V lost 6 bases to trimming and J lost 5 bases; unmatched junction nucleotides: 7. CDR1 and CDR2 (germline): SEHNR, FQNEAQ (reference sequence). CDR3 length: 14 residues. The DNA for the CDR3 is TGTGCCAGCAGTCTCACTAGCGACCACAATGAGCAGTTCTTC. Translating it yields CASSLTSDHNEQFF.

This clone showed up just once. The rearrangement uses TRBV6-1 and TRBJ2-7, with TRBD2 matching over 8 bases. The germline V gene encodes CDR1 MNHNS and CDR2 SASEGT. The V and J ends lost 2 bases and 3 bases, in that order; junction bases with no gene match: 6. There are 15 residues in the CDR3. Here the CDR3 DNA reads TGTGCCAGCAGTGAACTGAGTAGCGGGATCTACGAGCAGTACTTC. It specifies CASSELSSGIYEQYF.

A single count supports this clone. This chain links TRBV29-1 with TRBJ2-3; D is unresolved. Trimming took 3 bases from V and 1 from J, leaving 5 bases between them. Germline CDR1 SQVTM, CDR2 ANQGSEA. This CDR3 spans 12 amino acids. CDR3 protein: CSVEDGTDTQYF. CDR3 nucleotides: TGCAGCGTTGAGGACGGCACAGATACGCAGTATTTT.

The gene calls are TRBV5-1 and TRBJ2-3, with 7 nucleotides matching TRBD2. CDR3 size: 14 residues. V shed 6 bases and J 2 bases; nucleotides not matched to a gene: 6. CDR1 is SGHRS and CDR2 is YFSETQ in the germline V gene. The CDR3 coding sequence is TGCGCCAGCACTGCGGGAGAGACCACAGATACGCAGTATTTT. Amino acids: CASTAGETTDTQYF.

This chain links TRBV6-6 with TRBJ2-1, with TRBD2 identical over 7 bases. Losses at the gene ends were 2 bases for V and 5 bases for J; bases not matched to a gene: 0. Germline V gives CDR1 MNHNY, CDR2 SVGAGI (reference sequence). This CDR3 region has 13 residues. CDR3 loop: CASSYLADNEQFF. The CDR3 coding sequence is TGTGCCAGCAGTTACCTAGCGGACAATGAGCAGTTCTTC.

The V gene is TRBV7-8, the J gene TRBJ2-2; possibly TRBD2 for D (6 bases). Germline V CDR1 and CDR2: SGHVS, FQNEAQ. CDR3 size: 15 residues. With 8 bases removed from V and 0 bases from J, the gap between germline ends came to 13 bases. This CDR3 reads CASGDFPSNTGELFF. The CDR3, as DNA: TGTGCCAGCGGGGACTTCCCTTCGAACACCGGGGAGCTGTTTTTT.

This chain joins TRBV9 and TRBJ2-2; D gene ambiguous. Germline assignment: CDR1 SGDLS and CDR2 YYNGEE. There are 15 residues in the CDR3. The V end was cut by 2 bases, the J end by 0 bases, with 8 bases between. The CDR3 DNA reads TGTGCCAGCAGCGTTCTCGGGTCGAACACCGGGGAGCTGTTTTTT. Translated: CASSVLGSNTGELFF.

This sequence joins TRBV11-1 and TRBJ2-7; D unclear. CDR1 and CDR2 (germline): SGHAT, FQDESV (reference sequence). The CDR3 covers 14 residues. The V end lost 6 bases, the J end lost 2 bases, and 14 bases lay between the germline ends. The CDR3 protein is CASSRNLLAYEQYF. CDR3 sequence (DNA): TGTGCCAGCAGTCGTAACCTTCTAGCCTACGAGCAGTACTTC.